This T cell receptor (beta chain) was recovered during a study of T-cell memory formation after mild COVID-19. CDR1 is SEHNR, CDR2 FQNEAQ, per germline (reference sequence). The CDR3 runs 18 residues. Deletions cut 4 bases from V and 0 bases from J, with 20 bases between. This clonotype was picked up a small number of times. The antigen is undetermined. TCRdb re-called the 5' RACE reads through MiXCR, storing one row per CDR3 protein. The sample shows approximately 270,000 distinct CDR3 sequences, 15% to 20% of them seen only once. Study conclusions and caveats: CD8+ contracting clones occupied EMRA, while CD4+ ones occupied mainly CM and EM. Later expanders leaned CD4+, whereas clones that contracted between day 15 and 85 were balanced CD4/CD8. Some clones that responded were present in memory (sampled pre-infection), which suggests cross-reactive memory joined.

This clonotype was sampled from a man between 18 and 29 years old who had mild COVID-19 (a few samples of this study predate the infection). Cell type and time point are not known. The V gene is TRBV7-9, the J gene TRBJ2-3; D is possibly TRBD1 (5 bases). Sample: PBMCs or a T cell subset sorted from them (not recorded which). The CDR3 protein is CASSSRRQRPNSTDTQYF. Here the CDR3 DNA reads TGTGCCAGCAGCTCCAGGCGACAGCGCCCAAACAGCACAGATACGCAGTATTTT.